Listed below are T cell receptor beta chains from one sample, sequenced in a study of cytomegalovirus exposure and HLA in healthy donors. Sequencing was performed with immunoSEQ multiplex PCR; in TCRdb, only in-frame clones are kept and a portion is missing. Here the sample spans 170,000 or so clones, approximately 83% being singletons. Sequenced: PBMCs. These TCRs come from a woman younger than 35 in good health and CMV-seropositive. CDR3s include the opening cysteine and the closing phenylalanine or tryptophan. A D gene is named only where the DNA matches it firmly. The size of a clone is reported for some rows only, either as once, few or many, or as a class for expanded clones.

V gene	clone size	J gene	D gene	CDR3 protein	CDR3 DNA
TRBV7-9	NA	TRBJ1-3	NA	CASSLVGQTGNTIYF	TGTGCCAGCAGCTTAGTTGGACAGACTGGAAACACCATATATTTT
TRBV19	NA	TRBJ2-6	NA	CASSIVTSGANVLTF	TGTGCCAGTAGTATAGTAACGAGTGGGGCCAACGTCCTGACTTTC
TRBV9	NA	TRBJ2-2	NA	CASRGGLTTGELFF	TGTGCCAGCAGGGGGGGACTTACCACCGGGGAGCTGTTTTTT
TRBV4-2	NA	TRBJ2-1	NA	CASSPPWDTGNEQFF	TGTGCCAGCAGCCCGCCTTGGGACACCGGCAATGAGCAGTTCTTC
TRBV12-5	once	TRBJ1-1	NA	CASGYRAGGNTEAFF	TGTGCTAGTGGTTACCGGGCGGGTGGGAACACTGAAGCTTTCTTT
TRBV6-5	NA	TRBJ1-1	NA	CASSKSLVNTEAFF	TGTGCCAGCAGTAAAAGTTTAGTCAACACTGAAGCTTTCTTT
TRBV13	once	TRBJ1-1	NA	CASSHQKAFF	TGTGCCAGCTCCCACCAGAAAGCTTTCTTT
TRBV7-9	NA	TRBJ2-7	TRBD1	CASSWGQGSLNEQYF	TGTGCCAGCAGCTGGGGACAGGGGAGTCTAAACGAGCAGTACTTC
TRBV5-6	NA	TRBJ2-1	NA	CASSLRTGGADNEQFF	TGTGCCAGCAGCCTTCGGACTGGCGGGGCTGACAATGAGCAGTTCTTC
TRBV5-1	once	TRBJ2-7	NA	CASSFAGRNYEQYF	TGCGCCAGCAGCTTCGCTGGCAGGAACTACGAGCAGTACTTC
TRBV12-5	NA	TRBJ2-2	NA	CASGLVRVTGELFF	TGTGCTAGTGGTTTAGTCCGGGTGACCGGGGAGCTGTTTTTT
TRBV9	NA	TRBJ2-5	TRBD1	CASSVDGGQGIKETQYF	TGTGCCAGCAGCGTAGATGGAGGACAGGGTATCAAAGAGACCCAGTACTTC
TRBV4-3	NA	TRBJ2-3	NA	CASSQETGLEADTQYF	TGCGCCAGCAGCCAAGAAACGGGACTTGAGGCAGATACGCAGTATTTT
TRBV4-3	once	TRBJ2-7	NA	CASSQEGAPSYEQYF	TGCGCCAGCAGCCAAGAGGGGGCCCCCTCCTACGAGCAGTACTTC
TRBV5-1	NA	TRBJ1-5	NA	CASSPYSGSNQPQHF	TGCGCCAGCAGCCCCTACTCGGGGAGCAATCAGCCCCAGCATTTT
TRBV18	once	TRBJ1-3	NA	CASSPGAAAVDTIYF	TGTGCCAGCTCACCGGGAGCCGCGGCCGTGGACACCATATATTTT
TRBV19	few	TRBJ1-6	NA	CASSISGQINSPLHF	TGTGCCAGTAGTATAAGTGGACAGATCAATTCACCCCTCCACTTT
TRBV6-1	NA	TRBJ2-3	NA	CASDSQTDTQYF	TGTGCCAGCGACTCCCAGACAGATACGCAGTATTTT
TRBV5-6	NA	TRBJ2-7	TRBD1	CASSFEQGLTEQYF	TGTGCCAGCAGCTTCGAACAGGGGTTAACCGAGCAGTACTTC
TRBV5-6	NA	TRBJ2-2	NA	CASGGAVTGELFF	TGTGCCAGCGGGGGGGCTGTCACCGGGGAGCTGTTTTTT
TRBV6-6	NA	TRBJ2-7	TRBD2	CASGLAGSYEQYF	TGTGCCAGCGGACTAGCGGGGAGTTACGAGCAGTACTTC
TRBV5-1	NA	TRBJ2-5	NA	CASSLARGIKPQETQYF	TGCGCCAGCAGCCTCGCGAGGGGGATTAAACCCCAAGAGACCCAGTACTTC
TRBV5-1	NA	TRBJ1-2	TRBD1	CASSLSGTDYGYTF	TGCGCCAGCAGCTTATCCGGGACAGACTATGGCTACACCTTC
TRBV10-1	NA	TRBJ1-5	NA	CASRRTASGDQPQHF	TGCGCCAGCAGACGGACAGCCTCCGGCGATCAGCCCCAGCATTTT
TRBV10-3	few	TRBJ1-2	TRBD1	CAISEGQGNYGYTF	TGTGCCATCAGTGAGGGACAGGGAAACTATGGCTACACCTTC
TRBV5-1	NA	TRBJ2-3	NA	CASSLAPSEGTDTQYF	TGCGCCAGCAGCTTGGCCCCCAGCGAGGGCACAGATACGCAGTATTTT
TRBV10-3	NA	TRBJ2-2	NA	CAIRDQGGDTGELFF	TGTGCCATCAGGGACCAGGGAGGCGACACCGGGGAGCTGTTTTTT
TRBV4-1	NA	TRBJ2-1	TRBD2	CASSQLGLAGGKKYNEQFF	TGCGCCAGCAGCCAGTTGGGACTAGCGGGGGGCAAGAAGTACAATGAGCAGTTCTTC
TRBV7-8	NA	TRBJ2-7	NA	CASSFLGHFYEQYF	TGTGCCAGCAGCTTTTTGGGACACTTTTACGAGCAGTACTTC
TRBV6-5	NA	TRBJ1-2	NA	CASSYPGGGFGYTF	TGTGCCAGCAGTTACCCCGGAGGCGGGTTTGGCTACACCTTC
TRBV11-3	once	TRBJ2-7	NA	CASSLKGDEQYF	TGTGCCAGCAGCTTAAAAGGAGACGAGCAGTACTTC
TRBV6-1	once	TRBJ2-2	TRBD2	CASSVTSGGMNTGELFF	TGTGCCAGCAGTGTGACTAGCGGGGGGATGAACACCGGGGAGCTGTTTTTT
TRBV19	NA	TRBJ2-3	NA	CASSWLDADTQYF	TGTGCCAGTAGTTGGCTAGATGCAGATACGCAGTATTTT
TRBV7-3	NA	TRBJ2-5	TRBD2	CASSLSGGGNQETQYF	TGTGCCAGCAGCTTAAGTGGCGGGGGAAACCAAGAGACCCAGTACTTC
TRBV5-6	NA	TRBJ1-6	TRBD1	CASSLGPGQGSSPLHF	TGTGCCAGCAGCTTGGGCCCGGGACAGGGAAGTTCACCCCTCCACTTT
TRBV4-3	NA	TRBJ1-4	NA	CASSQDWGGNHEKLFF	TGCGCCAGCAGCCAAGATTGGGGGGGTAATCATGAAAAACTGTTTTTT
TRBV19	NA	TRBJ1-5	NA	CASTHQWGLDRNQPQHF	TGTGCCAGTACACACCAGTGGGGGCTGGATAGAAATCAGCCCCAGCATTTT
TRBV11-1	NA	TRBJ1-2	NA	CASSTNRRGYTF	TGTGCCAGCAGCACAAACCGGCGGGGCTACACCTTC
TRBV7-6	NA	TRBJ2-6	NA	CASSSALGGSLSGANVLTF	TGTGCCAGCAGCTCGGCACTTGGAGGTTCCCTCTCTGGGGCCAACGTCCTGACTTTC
TRBV5-5	NA	TRBJ1-1	TRBD1	CASSLVGTGGFEAFF	TGTGCCAGCAGCTTGGTGGGGACAGGGGGATTTGAAGCTTTCTTT
TRBV30	NA	TRBJ1-4	TRBD1	CAWSAPSDPGTGEAKEKLFF	TGTGCCTGGAGTGCTCCCAGTGATCCTGGGACAGGGGAGGCTAAAGAAAAACTGTTTTTT
TRBV2	NA	TRBJ1-5	TRBD1	CASSEVTGGFQPQHF	TGTGCCAGCAGTGAAGTGACAGGGGGCTTTCAGCCCCAGCATTTT
TRBV4-1	NA	TRBJ1-1	NA	CASSQGRDPGGAEAFF	TGCGCCAGCAGCCAAGGGAGGGACCCCGGTGGCGCTGAAGCTTTCTTT
TRBV15	NA	TRBJ2-3	NA	CATSRTTRFQGADTQYF	TGTGCCACCAGCAGGACCACCAGGTTTCAGGGCGCAGATACGCAGTATTTT
TRBV7-8	once	TRBJ2-1	TRBD1	CASRYRGQTRNEQFF	TGTGCCAGCAGATACAGGGGGCAAACCCGTAATGAGCAGTTCTTC
TRBV27	NA	TRBJ1-1	NA	CASSFSENTEAFF	TGTGCCAGCAGTTTTTCAGAAAACACTGAAGCTTTCTTT
TRBV2	few	TRBJ1-6	NA	CASRRDSLYNSPLHF	TGTGCCAGCAGGCGGGACTCCCTCTATAATTCACCCCTCCACTTT
TRBV29-1	once	TRBJ2-1	NA	CSVTSGVSYNEQFF	TGCAGCGTTACCTCGGGGGTTAGCTACAATGAGCAGTTCTTC
TRBV6-5	NA	TRBJ2-1	TRBD1	CASSRLAGGNNEQFF	TGTGCCAGCAGTCGTCTAGCAGGGGGAAATAATGAGCAGTTCTTC
TRBV11-2	NA	TRBJ2-2	TRBD2	CASSALRRLAGVTGELFF	TGTGCCAGCAGCGCCCTGAGGCGACTAGCGGGGGTCACCGGGGAGCTGTTTTTT
TRBV15	NA	TRBJ2-7	NA	CATGDRSGYEQYF	TGTGCCACCGGTGACAGGAGCGGCTACGAGCAGTACTTC
TRBV6-5	NA	TRBJ1-2	TRBD1	CASSSMDRGPYGYTF	TGTGCCAGCAGTTCCATGGACAGGGGCCCCTATGGCTACACCTTC
TRBV6-6	NA	TRBJ2-2	NA	CASSGSDGSGELFF	TGTGCCAGCAGTGGATCGGACGGGAGCGGGGAGCTGTTTTTT
TRBV9	NA	TRBJ1-4	NA	CASSGRDNVYEKLFF	TGTGCCAGCAGCGGCCGGGACAATGTCTATGAAAAACTGTTTTTT
TRBV19	few	TRBJ2-7	TRBD2	CASSSGLAYEQYF	TGTGCCAGTAGTTCGGGACTAGCCTACGAGCAGTACTTC
TRBV5-1	NA	TRBJ2-1	TRBD1	CASSSGQGPRILPGYNEQFF	TGCGCCAGCAGCTCCGGACAGGGGCCACGGATACTCCCCGGTTACAATGAGCAGTTCTTC
TRBV5-1	NA	TRBJ1-6	NA	CASRARPVQYNSPLHF	TGCGCCAGCAGGGCTCGCCCTGTACAGTATAATTCACCCCTCCACTTT
TRBV7-2	NA	TRBJ1-4	TRBD1	CASSLRQGGGKKLFF	TGTGCCAGCAGCTTAAGACAGGGAGGAGGTAAAAAACTGTTTTTT